The rows below give T cell receptor beta chains drawn from one sample of a study of cytomegalovirus exposure and HLA in healthy donors. Profiling relied on immunoSEQ multiplex PCR, and the TCRdb table lists in-frame clones only, not all of them. The sample contains approximately 160,000 clones, roughly 76% of which appear only once. Sequences were obtained from PBMCs. Source of these receptors: a human donor in good health. Each CDR3 is given with its conserved first and last residue. D genes are given only for firm matches. Clone size is stated in some rows and not others, as once, few, many or a class when expanded.

V,D,J,size,length,DNA,CDR3
TRBV4-1,TRBD1,TRBJ1-1,NA,16,TGCGCCAGCAGCCAAGTTACAGGGGTTAATCCCACTGAAGCTTTCTTT,CASSQVTGVNPTEAFF
TRBV6-1,TRBD2,TRBJ2-7,NA,13,TGTGCCAGCAGCAAGGCGGGGGGGTACGAGCAGTACTTC,CASSKAGGYEQYF
TRBV19,NA,TRBJ2-3,few,15,TGTGCCAGTACCAGACAGGCGGGGGGCACAGATACGCAGTATTTT,CASTRQAGGTDTQYF
TRBV9,TRBD2,TRBJ2-7,NA,14,TGTGCCAGCAGTGAAGCTGGGACTAGCTACGAGCAGTACTTC,CASSEAGTSYEQYF
TRBV5-1,TRBD1,TRBJ1-4,NA,14,TGCGCCAGCAGCGTCGGGACAGGCATTGAAAAACTGTTTTTT,CASSVGTGIEKLFF
TRBV9,NA,TRBJ2-2,NA,17,TGTGCCAGCAGTGTAAATACAGGGCTCGAGAACACCGGGGAGCTGTTTTTT,CASSVNTGLENTGELFF
TRBV7-9,TRBD1,TRBJ2-6,NA,18,TGTGCCAGCAGCCCTGGGACAGAGCTGTACTCTGGGGCCAACGTCCTGACTTTC,CASSPGTELYSGANVLTF
TRBV5-1,NA,TRBJ2-7,NA,16,TGCGCCAGCAGCTTGGGTGTTGGAGTACTACCCTACGAGCAGTACTTC,CASSLGVGVLPYEQYF
TRBV15,TRBD1,TRBJ2-2,NA,17,TGTGCCACCAGCAGAGATCCGGGACAGATACTCACCGGGGAGCTGTTTTTT,CATSRDPGQILTGELFF
TRBV2,TRBD2,TRBJ2-7,NA,14,TGTGCCAGCAGTGACAGTGGCGGGGGCTACGAGCAGTACTTC,CASSDSGGGYEQYF
TRBV4-1,NA,TRBJ1-1,NA,19,TGCGCCAGCAGCCAAGAATCCGAGACAGCCTTCGGGTTGAACACTGAAGCTTTCTTT,CASSQESETAFGLNTEAFF
TRBV7-3,TRBD1,TRBJ2-2,NA,13,TGTGCCAGCAGCGGACAGGGAGTCGGGGAGCTGTTTTTT,CASSGQGVGELFF
TRBV28,NA,TRBJ2-7,once,12,TGTGCCAGCAGTTTACAAACCTACGAGCAGTACTTC,CASSLQTYEQYF
TRBV5-1,NA,TRBJ1-1,NA,13,TGCGCCAGCAGCTCCCAATGGAACACTGAAGCTTTCTTT,CASSSQWNTEAFF
TRBV4-2,NA,TRBJ2-1,NA,18,TGTGCCAGCAGCCAAGACCTCCAAGAGGCGGGTGGGTACAATGAGCAGTTCTTC,CASSQDLQEAGGYNEQFF
TRBV4-3,TRBD1,TRBJ2-2,once,16,TGCGCCAGCAGCCCGGACAGGGGGATAAACACCGGGGAGCTGTTTTTT,CASSPDRGINTGELFF
TRBV7-8,NA,TRBJ1-3,once,16,TGTGCCAGCAGCAAAGCGTGGGTCAGGGCTGGAAACACCATATATTTT,CASSKAWVRAGNTIYF
TRBV2,TRBD1,TRBJ2-7,NA,14,TGTGCCAGCAATCCACGGGACAGAGCCTACGAGCAGTACTTC,CASNPRDRAYEQYF
TRBV6-5,NA,TRBJ2-5,NA,11,TGTGCCAGCACTAAACAGGGTAACCAGTACTTC,CASTKQGNQYF
TRBV6-1,TRBD1,TRBJ2-7,NA,14,TGTGCCAGTAGACTTGGGGGACAGGGTGGCGAGCAGTACTTC,CASRLGGQGGEQYF
TRBV2,NA,TRBJ2-7,once,12,TGTGCCAGCAGTGGTACAGGGCACGAGCAGTACTTC,CASSGTGHEQYF
TRBV5-8,NA,TRBJ1-6,NA,17,TGTGCCAGCAGCCCCGGGCGGGGGGGTATCTATAATTCACCCCTCCACTTT,CASSPGRGGIYNSPLHF
TRBV6-7,NA,TRBJ2-2,NA,16,TGTGCCAGCAGCCCAGACGGCGGGGCGAACACCGGGGAGCTGTTTTTT,CASSPDGGANTGELFF
TRBV10-3,NA,TRBJ2-7,NA,13,TGTGCCACCACGGGGGACAGCTCCTACGAGCAGTACTTC,CATTGDSSYEQYF